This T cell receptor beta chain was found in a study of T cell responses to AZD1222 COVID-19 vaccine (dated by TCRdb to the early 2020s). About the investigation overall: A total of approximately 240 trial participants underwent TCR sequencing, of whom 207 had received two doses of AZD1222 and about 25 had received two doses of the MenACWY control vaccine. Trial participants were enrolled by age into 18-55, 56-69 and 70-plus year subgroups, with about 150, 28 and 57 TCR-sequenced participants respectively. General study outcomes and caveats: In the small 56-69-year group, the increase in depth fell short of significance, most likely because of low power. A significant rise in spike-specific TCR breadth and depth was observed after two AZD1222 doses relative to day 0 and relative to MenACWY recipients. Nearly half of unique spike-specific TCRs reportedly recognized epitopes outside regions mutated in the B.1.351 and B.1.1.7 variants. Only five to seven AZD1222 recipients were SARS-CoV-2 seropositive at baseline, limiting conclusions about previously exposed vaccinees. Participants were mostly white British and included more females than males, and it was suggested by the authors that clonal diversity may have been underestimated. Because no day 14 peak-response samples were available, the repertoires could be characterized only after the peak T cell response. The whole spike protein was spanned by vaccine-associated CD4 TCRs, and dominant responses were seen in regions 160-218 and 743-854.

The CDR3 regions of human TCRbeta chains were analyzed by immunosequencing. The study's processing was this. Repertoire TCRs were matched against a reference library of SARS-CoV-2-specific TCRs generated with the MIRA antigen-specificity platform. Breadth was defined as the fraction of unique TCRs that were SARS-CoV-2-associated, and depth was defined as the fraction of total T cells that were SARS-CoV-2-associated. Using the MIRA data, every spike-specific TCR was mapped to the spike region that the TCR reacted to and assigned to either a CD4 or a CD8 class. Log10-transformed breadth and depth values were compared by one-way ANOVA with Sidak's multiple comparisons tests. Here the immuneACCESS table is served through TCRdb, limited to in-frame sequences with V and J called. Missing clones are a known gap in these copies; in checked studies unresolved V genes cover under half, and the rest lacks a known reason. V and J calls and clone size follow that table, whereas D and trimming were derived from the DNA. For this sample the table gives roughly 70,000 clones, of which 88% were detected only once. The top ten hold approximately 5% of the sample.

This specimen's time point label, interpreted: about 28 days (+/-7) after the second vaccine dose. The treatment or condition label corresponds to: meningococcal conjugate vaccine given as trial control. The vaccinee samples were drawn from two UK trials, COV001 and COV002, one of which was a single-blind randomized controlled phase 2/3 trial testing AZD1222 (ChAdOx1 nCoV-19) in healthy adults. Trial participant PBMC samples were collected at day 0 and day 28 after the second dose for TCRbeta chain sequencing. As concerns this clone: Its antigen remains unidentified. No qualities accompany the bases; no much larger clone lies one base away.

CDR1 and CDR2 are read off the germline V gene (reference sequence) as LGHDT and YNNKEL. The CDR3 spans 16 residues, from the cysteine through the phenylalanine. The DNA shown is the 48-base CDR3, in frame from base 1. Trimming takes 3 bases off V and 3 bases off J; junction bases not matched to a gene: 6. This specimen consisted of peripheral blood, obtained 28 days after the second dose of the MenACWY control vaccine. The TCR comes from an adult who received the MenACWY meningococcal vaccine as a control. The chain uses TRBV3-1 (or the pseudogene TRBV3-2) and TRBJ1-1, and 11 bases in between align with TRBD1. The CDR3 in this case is CASSHRTGGVYTEAFF. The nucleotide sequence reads TGTGCCAGCAGCCATCGGACAGGGGGCGTTTACACTGAAGCTTTCTTT.